This T cell receptor (beta chain) was sequenced in a study of T cell repertoires in cytomegalovirus infection. The germline gives CDR1 MDHEN, CDR2 SYDVKM. The V gene lost 7 bases and the J gene lost 1 base, with 20 bases spanning the gap. This CDR3 spans 16 amino acids. A remark on this clonotype: Its antigen is not known.

Broader study findings: Summed frequency of shared TCR beta families picked out CMV carriers who also had the relevant HLA. In two of eight donors, the top clonotype was HLA-C-restricted CMV-specific.

TCRdb itself ran the reads through MiXCR, one entry per CDR3 protein. The sample records just over 450,000 distinct CDR3 sequences, 42% being singletons. The rearrangement links TRBV28 to TRBJ2-7; D is possibly TRBD2 (6 bases). Source: cultured PBMCs, taken from culture after CMV antigen stimulation. The clonotype comes from a human donor in good health (CMV status not recorded). Some clones in this sample may be carry-over from other donors' samples. CDR3 region: CASNHDAAGGSYEQYF. CDR3 coding DNA: TGTGCCAGCAATCACGATGCCGCCGGGGGATCCTACGAGCAGTACTTC.